This is a list of T cell receptor beta chains from one sample in a study of identical twins. MiXCR was run by TCRdb on the 5' RACE reads, yielding one entry per CDR3 protein. Of about 890,000 distinct CDR3 sequences listed, about 12% are singletons. The same sample was also used in a study of yellow fever vaccine responses in identical twins.

The sequencing sample was made of PBMCs. The receptors come from a woman between 18 and 29 years old in good health. The CDR3 runs from the conserved cysteine through the conserved F or W. A D gene is named only where the DNA matches it firmly. Some rows mark clone size as missing; the rest say once, few, many or name a class of expanded clone.

TRBJ1-5,16,TRBD1,few,TRBV3-1,CASSQAGTGGNQPQHF,TGTGCCAGCAGCCAAGCCGGGACAGGAGGCAATCAGCCCCAGCATTTT
TRBJ2-7,13,NA,once,TRBV3-1,CASSRLRGYEQYF,TGTGCCAGCAGCCGCTTACGGGGCTACGAGCAGTACTTC
TRBJ2-5,14,NA,NA,TRBV5-1,CASSLAGSARSQYF,TGCGCCAGCAGCTTGGCGGGCTCGGCAAGGTCCCAGTACTTC
TRBJ2-1,15,NA,NA,TRBV11-3,CASSWGPLGTNEQFF,TGTGCCAGCAGCTGGGGGCCCCTAGGGACCAATGAGCAGTTCTTC
TRBJ1-1,12,NA,NA,TRBV5-8,CASSGILYEAFF,TGTGCCAGCAGCGGCATACTATACGAAGCTTTCTTT
TRBJ2-7,16,TRBD2,NA,TRBV10-3,CAISDWASGSAYEQYF,TGTGCCATCAGTGATTGGGCTAGCGGGAGTGCGTACGAGCAGTACTTC
TRBJ2-5,14,NA,many,TRBV7-9,CASSLVTAQETQYF,TGTGCCAGCAGCTTAGTGACAGCTCAAGAGACCCAGTACTTC
TRBJ2-5,15,TRBD2,many,TRBV28,CASSLWTSGGETQYF,TGTGCCAGCAGTTTATGGACTAGCGGGGGAGAGACCCAGTACTTC
TRBJ2-3,16,NA,few,TRBV9,CASSGRQEASADTQYF,TGTGCCAGCAGCGGCCGACAGGAGGCTTCCGCAGATACGCAGTATTTT
TRBJ2-1,19,TRBD2,NA,TRBV11-2,CASSLDPSGLAGPYNEQFF,TGTGCCAGCAGCTTAGATCCCTCGGGACTAGCGGGACCCTACAATGAGCAGTTCTTC